Presented here are 11 T cell receptor beta chains from one specimen sequenced in a study of glioma-infiltrating T cells. The iRepertoire nested amplicon-rescue multiplex PCR amplified TCR alpha and beta CDR3s from RNA. TCRdb used MiXCR to reprocess the multiplex PCR reads, holding one entry per CDR3 protein. The sample records about 94,000 distinct CDR3 sequences, under 30% being singletons. The sample consisted of glioma tissue, nonneoplastic brain tissue, or PBMCs (not recorded which). The receptors stem from a human donor with low-grade glioma or glioblastoma, undergoing nonglioma brain surgery, or in good health (not recorded which).

This clonotype was recorded at least ten times. DNA for the CDR3: TGTGCCAGCACTACGGAACCGGGAGGAGCCCAGCAGTACTTC. It yields the protein CASTTEPGGAQQYF. This rearrangement joins TRBV6-1 to TRBJ2-7; 7 positions agree with TRBD2. This CDR3 has 14 amino acids. Germline V CDR1 and CDR2: MNHNS, SASEGT. Trimming cost V 7 bases and J 8 bases; bases outside gene matches: 14.

V gene TRBV18 combines with J gene TRBJ2-3; D is uncertain. Deletions cut 3 bases from V and 0 bases from J, with 19 bases between. Germline V gene lookup returns CDR1 KGHSH and CDR2 LQKENI. CDR3 length equals 18 residues. CDR3 loop: CASSPRGVDGLSTDTQYF. CDR3 nucleotides: TGTGCCAGCTCACCTCGCGGTGTCGATGGTTTGAGCACAGATACGCAGTATTTT.

This clonotype was recorded many times. The gene calls are TRBV3-1 and TRBJ1-1, with D hard to call. Trimming took 4 bases from V and 0 from J, leaving 9 bases between them. The CDR3 covers 14 residues. The V gene's germline CDR1 is LGHDT and CDR2 YNNKEL (reference sequence). The CDR3 nucleotides are TGTGCCAGCAGCCGATCGGATATGAACACTGAAGCTTTCTTT. Translating it yields CASSRSDMNTEAFF.

In regard to this clonotype: One base away lies a much larger clone, so this may be a sequencing read error. The J gene is TRBJ1-6, the V gene TRBV7-9, with no clear D. There are 15 residues in the CDR3. Trimming took off 3 bases at V and 8 bases at J, with 14 bases between the two ends. Germline assignment: CDR1 SEHNR and CDR2 FQNEAQ (reference sequence). The CDR3 nucleotides are TGTGCCAGCAGCTTTTCGTCGGCTATGGATTCACCCCTCCACTTT. It codes for CASSFSSAMDSPLHF.

This clonotype was seen a few times. The rearrangement links TRBV30 to TRBJ1-1, with a weak D call TRBD1 (6 bases). The CDR3 contains 12 residues. Trimming removed 5 bases from V and 0 bases from J, with 7 bases in between. Germline V lookup: CDR1 GTSNPN, CDR2 SVGIG (reference sequence). In DNA, the CDR3 is TGTGCCTGGGGGACATTGAACACTGAAGCTTTCTTT. It is translated as CAWGTLNTEAFF. Looking up the rest from reference TRBV30 and TRBJ1-1 gives the full variable domain: SQTIHQWPATLVQPVGSPLSLECTVEGTSNPNLYWYRQAAGRGLQLLFYSVGIGQISSEVPQNLSASRPQDRQFILSSKKLLLSDSGFYLCAWGTLNTEAFFGQGTRLTVV.

The table lists this clonotype with many counts. The V gene is TRBV4-1, the J gene TRBJ2-2, with D possibly matching TRBD2 (6 bases). Germline CDR1 and CDR2: MGHRA and YSYEKL. The CDR3 is made up of 16 amino acids. Between the trimmed V and J ends, which lost 8 bases and 1 base, there was a span of 17 bases. Here the CDR3 DNA reads TGCGCCAGCCACAGCATGGGACTCCTGAACACCGGGGAGCTGTTTTTT. It codes for CASHSMGLLNTGELFF.

Note on this clonotype: At one boundary the junction diverges from the germline segment, which might be a read error. The J gene is TRBJ1-6, the V gene TRBV20-1, with a weak D call TRBD1 (5 bases). The length of the CDR3 is 15 residues. Per the germline V gene, CDR1 is DFQATT and CDR2 is SNEGSKA (reference sequence). The CDR3, as DNA: TGCATTGCTTGCACCCAGGGTCGGTGGAATTCACCCCTCCACTTT. Protein sequence: CIACTQGRWNSPLHF.

At least ten counts were recorded for this clonotype. The chain combines TRBV6-2 or TRBV6-3 with TRBJ2-7; D possibly corresponds to TRBD2 (6 bases). The CDR3 is made up of 16 amino acids. Deletions cut 3 bases from V and 1 base from J, with 16 bases between. CDR1 MNHEY and CDR2 SVGEGT come from the germline V gene. CDR3 coding DNA: TGTGCCAGCAGTTATTACGGGCGGGGAGGATCCTACGAGCAGTACTTC. Encoded protein: CASSYYGRGGSYEQYF.

This clonotype has a count of ten or more. J is TRBJ2-2 and V is TRBV2; 7 bases agree with TRBD1. Germline V gene data show CDR1 as SNHLY and CDR2 as FYNNEI. V shed 9 bases and J 4 bases; nucleotides not matched to a gene: 8. The CDR3 is 14 amino acids. This CDR3 is CASTGTDVTGELFF. In DNA form, the CDR3 reads TGTGCCAGTACCGGGACAGATGTCACCGGGGAGCTGTTTTTT.

Worth noting for this clonotype: With a much larger clone just one base away, this may be a read error. V and J are TRBV29-1 and TRBJ1-2; D remains ambiguous. Trimming removed 6 bases at V and 0 bases at J, with 11 bases between. Per the germline V gene, CDR1 is SQVTM and CDR2 is ANQGSEA. The CDR3 spans 13 residues. The CDR3 spells CSVGEGTNYGYTF. In nucleotides, the CDR3 is TGCAGCGTGGGAGAGGGAACTAACTATGGCTACACCTTC.

This clonotype showed up just once. The chain recombines TRBV11-2 with TRBJ2-7; D may be TRBD2 (5 bases). The germline CDR1 and CDR2 sequences are SGHAT and FQNNGV. V was clipped by 3 bases and J by 7 bases, with 16 bases between them. There are 14 residues in the CDR3. The CDR3 loop is CASSFEGEVGEQYF. For the CDR3, the DNA is TGTGCCAGCAGCTTCGAGGGAGAGGTGGGAGAGCAGTACTTC.